This is a list of T cell receptor beta chains from one sample in a study of T-cell reconstitution after alpha-beta-depleted transplantation in children. MiXCR, applied by TCRdb to the PCR reads, yields one record per CDR3 protein. The repertoire has approximately 590,000 distinct CDR3 sequences, roughly a tenth of them found once; the top ten carry less than 4.5%. The material sequenced was PBMCs from the stem cell graft donor, taken from the stem cell graft. The receptors stem from a human donor who donated a stem cell graft to a child with acute myeloid leukemia. Each CDR3 is given with its conserved first and last residue. The D gene is left open where the match is weak. Clone size is stated in some rows and not others, as once, few, many or a class when expanded.

TRBJ2-1 TRBD1 TRBV5-1 16 few TGCGCCAGCAGCTTGGATTGGACAGGGAATAGAGGAGAGCAGTTCTTC CASSLDWTGNRGEQFF
TRBJ2-7 - TRBV4-3 13 - TGCGCCAGCAGCCAAGGGGGGAACTACGAGCAGTACTTC CASSQGGNYEQYF
TRBJ1-1 - TRBV10-3 12 few TGTGCCATCCAGGGGAGAAACACTGAAGCTTTCTTT CAIQGRNTEAFF
TRBJ2-7 - TRBV9 15 few TGTGCCAGCGCCATGGGGTCGGGAGTCGGCTACGAGCAGTACTTC CASAMGSGVGYEQYF
TRBJ1-3 - TRBV20-1 14 few TGCAGTGCTAATAACAGGGCTTCTGGAAACACCATATATTTT CSANNRASGNTIYF
TRBJ2-1 - TRBV4-2 12 many TGTGCCAGCAGCCAAGATCGACTGAGGCAGTTCTTC CASSQDRLRQFF
TRBJ1-1 TRBD1 TRBV20-1 15 many TGCAGTGCTAGCTCCAGGACAGGGGCGAACACTGAAGCTTTCTTT CSASSRTGANTEAFF
TRBJ1-4 TRBD1 TRBV20-1 13 few TGCAGTGCGAAACAGGGGGTTAATGAAAAACTGTTTTTT CSAKQGVNEKLFF
TRBJ2-1 TRBD2 TRBV30 11 - TGTGCCTTAGCGGGGTCCGGGGAGCAGTTCTTC CALAGSGEQFF
TRBJ1-4 TRBD1 TRBV5-1 15 few TGCGCCAGCAGCTTGGAAGGGGACAGGGTTGAAAAACTGTTTTTT CASSLEGDRVEKLFF
TRBJ2-7 TRBD1 TRBV6-2/TRBV6-3 15 many TGTGCCAGCAGACTCGGGACAGGGGGAACGTACGAGCAGTACTTC CASRLGTGGTYEQYF
TRBJ2-1 - TRBV3-1 12 - TGTGCCAGCAGCCCATCCATGGGTGAGCAGTTCTTC CASSPSMGEQFF
TRBJ2-7 TRBD2 TRBV7-9 15 many TGTGCCAGCAGCCTCCTTGAAGCGGGGAGCTACGAGCAGTACTTC CASSLLEAGSYEQYF
TRBJ2-5 TRBD2 TRBV5-1 15 - TGCGCCAGCAGTCCGGGACTAGCGTCCCAAGAGACCCAGTACTTC CASSPGLASQETQYF
TRBJ1-2 TRBD1 TRBV27 20 - TGTGCCAGCAGTTTATTCCCACCGGGAAGGTGGACAGGGACGGCTTCGGGCTACACCTTC CASSLFPPGRWTGTASGYTF
TRBJ2-3 TRBD2 TRBV7-3 16 many TGTGCCAGCAGACCCGGACTAGCGGGGCCCTCAGATACGCAGTATTTT CASRPGLAGPSDTQYF
TRBJ2-4 - TRBV20-1 18 few TGCAGTGCTAGAGACCCGACTACCTCTGATGTAGCCAAAAACATTCAGTACTTC CSARDPTTSDVAKNIQYF
TRBJ2-3 TRBD2 TRBV6-1 15 many TGTGCCAGCAATGACGCGGGAGTAAGCCCAGATACGCAGTATTTT CASNDAGVSPDTQYF
TRBJ2-7 - TRBV4-3 13 few TGCGCCAGCAGCCAAGGTATCGGCTACGAGCAGTACTTC CASSQGIGYEQYF
TRBJ2-3 - TRBV11-3 12 few TGTGCCAGCAGCTCCGGGACTTCACCGCAGTATTTT CASSSGTSPQYF
TRBJ2-7 - TRBV12-3/TRBV12-4 12 many TGTGCCAGCAGGCCTGATGATTCATCGGCGTCTTTC CASRPDDSSASF
TRBJ2-4 - TRBV7-3 18 few TGTGCCAGCAGCCCCTCTCGGGGTCCAGCGACGGCCAAAAACATTCAGTACTTC CASSPSRGPATAKNIQYF
TRBJ1-5 TRBD1 TRBV9 13 - TGTGCCAGCGGGGGACAGTACAATCAGCCCCAGCATTTT CASGGQYNQPQHF
TRBJ1-1 - TRBV7-8 13 many TGTGCCAGCACGCCAGGGCCGAACACTGAAGCTTTCTTT CASTPGPNTEAFF
TRBJ2-1 - TRBV7-8 14 few TGTGCCAGCAGCTTGATAGCTCGTCTGCATGAGCAGTTCTTC CASSLIARLHEQFF
TRBJ2-7 - TRBV3-1 15 - TGTGCCAGCAGCCAAGATTTAGGACAGACCTACGAGCAGTACTTC CASSQDLGQTYEQYF
TRBJ1-3 - TRBV27 16 - TGTGCCAGCAGTAGGCGAGGTCCTCAATCTGGAAACACCATATATTTT CASSRRGPQSGNTIYF
TRBJ1-4 - TRBV30 12 - TGTGCCTGGAGTATTGGAGGCGAAAAACTGTTTTTT CAWSIGGEKLFF
TRBJ2-6 - TRBV4-3 17 - TGCGCCAGCAGCCCCAGAGGTGTAGGGTCTGGGGCCAACGTCCTGACTTTC CASSPRGVGSGANVLTF
TRBJ2-7 TRBD2 TRBV2 15 many TGTGCCAGCAGTGAGACTAGCGGGAGCTCCTACGAGCAGTACTTC CASSETSGSSYEQYF
TRBJ2-1 TRBD1 TRBV5-1 18 few TGCGCCAGCAGCTTGAAGTCGGGCTCCGGGACAGGGGGCAATGAGCAGTTCTTC CASSLKSGSGTGGNEQFF
TRBJ1-2 - TRBV2 13 few TGTGCCAGCACAATAGGGGCCGTCTATGGCTACACCTTC CASTIGAVYGYTF
TRBJ2-7 - TRBV3-1 14 few TGTGCCAGCAGCCAAGATCCGACTCTGGTCGAGCAGTACTTC CASSQDPTLVEQYF
TRBJ2-5 TRBD2 TRBV4-2 18 - TGTGCCAGCAGCCCCCGTCTGAGTAGCGGGAGGATTGAAGAGACCCAGTACTTC CASSPRLSSGRIEETQYF
TRBJ2-1 TRBD2 TRBV25-1 15 many TGTGCCAGCAGTTTACTAGCGGGGACTTACAATGAGCAGTTCTTC CASSLLAGTYNEQFF
TRBJ2-7 - TRBV27 14 - TGTGCCAGCAGTTTCCTAGGGCAGTCCTACGAGCAGTACTTC CASSFLGQSYEQYF
TRBJ2-3 - TRBV9 15 many TGTGCCAGCAGCGCGTCGTTTGGCCGAACAGATACGCAGTATTTT CASSASFGRTDTQYF
TRBJ2-1 - TRBV6-2/TRBV6-3 15 - TGTGCCAGCAGTTACTCCAAAAGCTCCTACAATGAGCAGTTCTTC CASSYSKSSYNEQFF
TRBJ2-7 TRBD1 TRBV20-1 14 few TGCAGTGCTAGAGGACCGGGACAGGCCTACGAGCAGTACTTC CSARGPGQAYEQYF
TRBJ2-3 TRBD2 TRBV10-3 16 many TGTGCCATCACCAAAGGGACTAGCGGGACCACAGATACGCAGTATTTT CAITKGTSGTTDTQYF
TRBJ2-3 - TRBV9 13 many TGTGCCAGCAGCGTAGGAACTTCCGATACGCAGTATTTT CASSVGTSDTQYF
TRBJ2-7 - TRBV6-2/TRBV6-3 14 - TGTGCCAGCAGACCAGGGGCGCCCGCCTACGAGCAGTACTTC CASRPGAPAYEQYF
TRBJ2-7 TRBD1 TRBV13 17 many TGTGCCAGCAGCAGCCGGGACAGGGCCTTTTCTTCCTACGAGCAGTACTTC CASSSRDRAFSSYEQYF
TRBJ2-3 - TRBV5-1 15 few TGCGCCAGCAGCTTGGTAGGGTCCAGCACAGATACGCAGTATTTT CASSLVGSSTDTQYF
TRBJ1-1 - TRBV6-5 15 - TGTGCCAGCAGTTACTCTTGGGGGCGTGACACTGAAGCTTTCTTT CASSYSWGRDTEAFF
TRBJ2-7 TRBD2 TRBV3-1 16 - TGTGCCAGCAGCCCTCCTCGAGCGGGAGCCTCCTACGAGCAGTACTTC CASSPPRAGASYEQYF
TRBJ2-7 - TRBV20-1 14 - TGCAGTGCTGCCGAGAGCGGGTTCTCCCACGAGCAGTACTTC CSAAESGFSHEQYF
TRBJ2-1 TRBD2 TRBV5-1 15 - TGCGCCAGCAGCTTGGGGACTAGGCCCCCCGATGAGCAGTTCTTC CASSLGTRPPDEQFF
TRBJ2-1 - TRBV11-2 14 - TGTGCCAGCAGCTTTACGCAGGTAGCGAACGAGCAGTTCTTC CASSFTQVANEQFF
TRBJ2-5 - TRBV5-1 18 many TGCGCCAGCAGCTCTCCCATTTCCCCGGGACGCGGAATAGAGACCCAGTACTTC CASSSPISPGRGIETQYF
TRBJ2-5 TRBD2 TRBV29-1 12 - TGCAGCGTCGAATCTAGCGGGGGGACCCAGTACTTC CSVESSGGTQYF
TRBJ2-7 TRBD1 TRBV20-1 13 many TGCAGTGCCCCGCGACAGGGGGAACACGAGCAGTACTTC CSAPRQGEHEQYF
TRBJ2-1 TRBD1 TRBV12-3/TRBV12-4 16 many TGTGCCAGCAACGACAGGGTTCCCCCTCCACGAGGTGTGCAGTTCTTC CASNDRVPPPRGVQFF
TRBJ2-7 TRBD1 TRBV5-1 15 many TGCGCCAGCAGCTCCACCGGGACAGGGGGGCTGGAGCAGTACTTC CASSSTGTGGLEQYF
TRBJ2-7 TRBD2 TRBV10-3 14 many TGTGCCATCAGAACGACTAGCGGGACCTACGAGCAGTACTTC CAIRTTSGTYEQYF